This T cell receptor (beta chain) came from a study of T cell changes during pregnancy in multiple sclerosis. The V gene lost 8 bases and the J gene lost 1 base, with 8 bases spanning the gap. This CDR3 contains 11 residues. The V gene's germline CDR1 is DFQATT and CDR2 SNEGSKA (reference sequence). Method: immunoSEQ multiplex PCR; TCRdb's copy keeps in-frame clones and lacks some. This table has some 96,000 clones, approximately 90% appearing once. The chain combines TRBV20-1 with TRBJ2-5; D remains ambiguous. Sequenced material: peripheral blood, taken after pregnancy. This receptor was taken from a female donor with multiple sclerosis, enrolled in a pregnancy study. CDR3 in amino acids: CSMWAQETQYF. The CDR3 coding sequence is TGCAGTATGTGGGCCCAAGAGACCCAGTACTTC.